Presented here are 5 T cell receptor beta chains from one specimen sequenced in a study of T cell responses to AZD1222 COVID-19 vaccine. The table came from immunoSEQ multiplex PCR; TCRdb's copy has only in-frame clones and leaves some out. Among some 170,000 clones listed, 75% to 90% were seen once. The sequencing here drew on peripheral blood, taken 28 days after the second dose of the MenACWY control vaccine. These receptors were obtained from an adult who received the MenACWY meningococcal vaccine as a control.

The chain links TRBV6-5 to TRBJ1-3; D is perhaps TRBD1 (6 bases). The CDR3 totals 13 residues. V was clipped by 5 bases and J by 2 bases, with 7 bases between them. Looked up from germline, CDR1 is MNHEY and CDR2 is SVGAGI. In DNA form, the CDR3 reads TGTGCCAGCAGTCGGACAGCTGGAAACACCATATATTTT. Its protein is CASSRTAGNTIYF.

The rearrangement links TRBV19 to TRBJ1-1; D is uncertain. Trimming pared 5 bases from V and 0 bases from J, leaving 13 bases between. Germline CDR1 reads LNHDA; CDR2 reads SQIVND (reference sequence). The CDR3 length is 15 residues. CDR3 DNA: TGTGCCAGTAGTGTGGATAGGGCCCTGAACACTGAAGCTTTCTTT. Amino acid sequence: CASSVDRALNTEAFF. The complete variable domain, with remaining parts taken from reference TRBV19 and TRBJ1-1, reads DGGITQSPKYLFRKEGQNVTLSCEQNLNHDAMYWYRQDPGQGLRLIYYSQIVNDFQKGDIAEGYSVSREKKESFPLTVTSAQKNPTAFYLCASSVDRALNTEAFFGQGTRLTVV.

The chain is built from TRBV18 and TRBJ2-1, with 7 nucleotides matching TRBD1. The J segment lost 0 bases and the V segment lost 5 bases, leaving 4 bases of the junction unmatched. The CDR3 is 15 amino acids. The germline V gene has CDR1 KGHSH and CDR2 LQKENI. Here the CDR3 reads CASSGQESSYNEQFF. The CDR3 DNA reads TGTGCCAGCTCAGGACAGGAAAGCTCCTACAATGAGCAGTTCTTC.

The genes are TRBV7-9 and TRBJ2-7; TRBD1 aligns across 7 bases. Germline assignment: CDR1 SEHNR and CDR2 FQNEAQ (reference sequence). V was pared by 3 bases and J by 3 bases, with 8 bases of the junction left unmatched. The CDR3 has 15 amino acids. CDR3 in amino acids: CASSFAGDSFYEQYF. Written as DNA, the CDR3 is TGTGCCAGCAGCTTCGCCGGGGACAGCTTCTACGAGCAGTACTTC.

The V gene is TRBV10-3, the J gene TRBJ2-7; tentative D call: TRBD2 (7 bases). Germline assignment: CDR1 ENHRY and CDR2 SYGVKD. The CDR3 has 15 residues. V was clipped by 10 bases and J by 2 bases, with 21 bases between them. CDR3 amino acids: CATRPRGASTYEQYF. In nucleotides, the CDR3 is TGTGCCACCCGTCCACGGGGGGCCTCCACCTACGAGCAGTACTTC.